This T cell receptor beta chain was found in a study of tumor-infiltrating lymphocytes in glioblastoma multiforme. Three nested ARM-PCR rounds with V-beta and C-beta primers built TCRB libraries. Using its own MiXCR run on the multiplex PCR reads, TCRdb lists one record per CDR3 protein. The sample holds roughly 13,000 distinct CDR3 sequences; 60% to 75% are singletons and the top ten take around a third. The CDR3 runs 15 residues. Germline-derived CDR1 and CDR2 are SGHAT and FQNNGV. Trimming removed 1 base at V and 16 bases at J, with 23 bases between. This receptor was identified in a male donor with glioblastoma. Material for sequencing was brain tumor tissue. The J gene is TRBJ2-1, the V gene TRBV11-2, with unresolved D. The chain's CDR3 is CASSLAGSFYNEEFF. DNA for the CDR3: TGTGCCAGCAGCTTAGCGGGTAGCTTCTACAATGAGGAATTCTTC.